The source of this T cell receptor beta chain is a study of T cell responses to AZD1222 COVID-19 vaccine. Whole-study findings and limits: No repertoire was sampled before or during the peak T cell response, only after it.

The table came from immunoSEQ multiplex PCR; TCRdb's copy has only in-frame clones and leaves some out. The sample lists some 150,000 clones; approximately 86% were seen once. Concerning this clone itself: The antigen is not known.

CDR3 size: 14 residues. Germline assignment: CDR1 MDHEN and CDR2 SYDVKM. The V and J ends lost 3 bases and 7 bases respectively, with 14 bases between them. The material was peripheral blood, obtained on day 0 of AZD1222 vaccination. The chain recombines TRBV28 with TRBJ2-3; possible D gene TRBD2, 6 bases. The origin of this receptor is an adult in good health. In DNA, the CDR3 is TGTGCCAGCAGTTTCCAGCCGACTAGGAATACGCAGTATTTT. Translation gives CASSFQPTRNTQYF.